This TCR beta chain came from a study of CD8+CD57+ T cells in acquired aplastic anemia. This clonotype appeared many times. Those patients picked for sequencing had displayed CD8+CD57+ cell expansion on flow cytometry. Patients were treatment-naive when blood was sampled. Genomic DNA, the template, was used for profiling of the TCR beta VDJ and CDR3. TCRdb recomputed calls from the reads with MiXCR, one row per CDR3 protein. The profile shows about 470,000 distinct CDR3 sequences, less than 35% of them singletons. CDR1 and CDR2 from the germline V gene are SEHNR and FQNEAQ (reference sequence). V lost 1 base and J lost 2, with 5 bases in between. The CDR3 totals 13 residues.

The sequence was obtained from a human donor with aplastic anemia. The chain has TRBV7-9 and TRBJ1-2; D not resolved. Material for sequencing was sorted CD4+, CD8+, or CD8+CD57+ T cells (not recorded which) from PBMCs. The CDR3 reads CASSLGINYGYTF. In DNA, the CDR3 is TGTGCCAGCAGCTTAGGGATAAACTATGGCTACACCTTC. The whole variable domain, filled in from reference TRBV7-9 and TRBJ1-2, reads DTGVSQNPRHKITKRGQNVTFRCDPISEHNRLYWYRQTLGQGPEFLTYFQNEAQLEKSRLLSDRFSAERPKGSFSTLEIQRTEQGDSAMYLCASSLGINYGYTFGSGTRLTVV.